The source of this TCR beta chain is a study of T cells after yellow fever vaccination. This clonotype was found many times. Germline lookup yields CDR1 GTSNPN and CDR2 SVGIG (reference sequence). Deletions cut 5 bases from V and 3 bases from J, with 8 bases between. This CDR3 contains 13 residues. Each CDR3 protein is one row after TCRdb ran MiXCR on the 5' RACE reads. Of about 630,000 distinct CDR3 sequences listed, over 9% are singletons. Specimen: PBMCs, collected on the day of the yellow fever booster vaccination. The rearrangement uses TRBV30 and TRBJ1-6; tentatively, D is TRBD1 (6 bases). The source of this sequence is a man aged 25 to 45 who received the YFV17D yellow fever vaccine. The CDR3 sequence: CAWQGIYNSPLHF. As DNA, the CDR3 is TGTGCCTGGCAGGGGATCTATAATTCACCCCTCCACTTT.